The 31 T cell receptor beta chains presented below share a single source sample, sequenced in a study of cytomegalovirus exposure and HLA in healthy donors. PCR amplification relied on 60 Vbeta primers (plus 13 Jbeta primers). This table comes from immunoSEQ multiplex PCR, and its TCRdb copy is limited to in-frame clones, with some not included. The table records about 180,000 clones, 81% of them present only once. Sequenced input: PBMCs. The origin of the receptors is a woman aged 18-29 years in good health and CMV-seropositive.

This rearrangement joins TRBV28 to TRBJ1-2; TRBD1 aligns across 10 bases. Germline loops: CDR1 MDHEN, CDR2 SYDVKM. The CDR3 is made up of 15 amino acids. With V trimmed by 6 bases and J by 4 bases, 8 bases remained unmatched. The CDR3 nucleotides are TGTGCCAGCAGACTGAGACAGGGGGCTAGCTATGGCTACACCTTC. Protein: CASRLRQGASYGYTF.

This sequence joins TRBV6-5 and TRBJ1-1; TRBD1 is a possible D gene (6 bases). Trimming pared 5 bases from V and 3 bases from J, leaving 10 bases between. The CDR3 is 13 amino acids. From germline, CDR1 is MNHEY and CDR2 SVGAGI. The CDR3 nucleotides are TGTGCCAGCAGTCGCAGGGGCTACACTGAAGCTTTCTTT. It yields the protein CASSRRGYTEAFF.

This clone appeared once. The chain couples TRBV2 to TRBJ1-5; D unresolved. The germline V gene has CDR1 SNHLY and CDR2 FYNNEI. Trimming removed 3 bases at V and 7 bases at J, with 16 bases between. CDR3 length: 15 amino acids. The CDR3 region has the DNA TGTGCCAGCAGTGATGTTCAGGATCGGAGGCAGCCCCAGCATTTT. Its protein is CASSDVQDRRQPQHF.

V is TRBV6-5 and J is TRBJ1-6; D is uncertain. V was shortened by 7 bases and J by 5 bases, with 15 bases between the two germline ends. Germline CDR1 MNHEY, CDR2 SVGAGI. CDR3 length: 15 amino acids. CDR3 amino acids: CASTRRAGNNSPLHF. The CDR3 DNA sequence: TGTGCCAGCACCAGAAGGGCGGGAAATAATTCACCCCTCCACTTT.

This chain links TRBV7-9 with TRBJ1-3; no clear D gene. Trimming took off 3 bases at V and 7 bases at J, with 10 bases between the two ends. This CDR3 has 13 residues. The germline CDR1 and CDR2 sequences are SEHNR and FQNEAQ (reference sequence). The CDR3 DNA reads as TGTGCCAGCAGCTTGGAGGTGGAGAACACCATATATTTT. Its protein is CASSLEVENTIYF.

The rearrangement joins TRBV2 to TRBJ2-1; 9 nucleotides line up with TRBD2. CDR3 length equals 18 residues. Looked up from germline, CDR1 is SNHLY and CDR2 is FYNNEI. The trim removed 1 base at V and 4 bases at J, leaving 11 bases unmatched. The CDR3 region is CASSEVDSGGERYNEQFF. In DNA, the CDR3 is TGTGCCAGCAGTGAAGTGGATAGCGGGGGTGAACGATACAATGAGCAGTTCTTC.

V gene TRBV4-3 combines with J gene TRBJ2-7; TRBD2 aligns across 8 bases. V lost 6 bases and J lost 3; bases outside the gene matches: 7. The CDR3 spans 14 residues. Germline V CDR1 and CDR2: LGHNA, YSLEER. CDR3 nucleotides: TGCGCCAGCAGTCCCGGGACTAGAAACTACGAGCAGTACTTC. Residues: CASSPGTRNYEQYF.

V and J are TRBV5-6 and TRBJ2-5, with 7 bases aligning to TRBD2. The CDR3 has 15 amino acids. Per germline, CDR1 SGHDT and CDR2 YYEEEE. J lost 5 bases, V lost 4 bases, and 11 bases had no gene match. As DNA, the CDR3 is TGTGCCAGCAGCCCTCGCGGGGGTCAGGCGGAGACCCAGTACTTC. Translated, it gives CASSPRGGQAETQYF.

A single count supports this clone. The CDR3 loop is CASADTGGTTGELFF. DNA of the CDR3: TGTGCCAGCGCCGATACAGGGGGAACCACCGGGGAGCTGTTTTTT. V gene TRBV6-6 combines with J gene TRBJ2-2; TRBD1 aligns across 8 bases. The CDR3 spans 15 residues. The V gene's germline CDR1 is MNHNY and CDR2 SVGAGI (reference sequence). V lost 8 bases to trimming and J lost 4 bases; unmatched junction nucleotides: 9.

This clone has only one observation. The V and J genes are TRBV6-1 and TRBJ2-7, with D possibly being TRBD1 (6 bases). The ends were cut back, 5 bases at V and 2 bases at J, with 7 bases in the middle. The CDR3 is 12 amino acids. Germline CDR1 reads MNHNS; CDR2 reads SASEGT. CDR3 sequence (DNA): TGTGCCAGCAGTTGGACAGCCTACGAGCAGTACTTC. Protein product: CASSWTAYEQYF.

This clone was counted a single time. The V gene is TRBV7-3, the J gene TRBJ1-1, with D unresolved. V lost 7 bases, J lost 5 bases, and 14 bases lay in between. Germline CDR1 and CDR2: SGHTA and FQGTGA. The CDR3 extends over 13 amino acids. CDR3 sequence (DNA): TGTGCCAGCAAGCGGTTGGAACAGACTGAAGCTTTCTTT. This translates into CASKRLEQTEAFF.

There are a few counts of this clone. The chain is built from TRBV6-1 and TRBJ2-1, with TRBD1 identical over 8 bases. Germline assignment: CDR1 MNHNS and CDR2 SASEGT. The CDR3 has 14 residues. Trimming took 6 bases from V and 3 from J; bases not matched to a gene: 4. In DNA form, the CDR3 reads TGTGCCAGCAGACCGGGACAGGACTACAATGAGCAGTTCTTC. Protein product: CASRPGQDYNEQFF.

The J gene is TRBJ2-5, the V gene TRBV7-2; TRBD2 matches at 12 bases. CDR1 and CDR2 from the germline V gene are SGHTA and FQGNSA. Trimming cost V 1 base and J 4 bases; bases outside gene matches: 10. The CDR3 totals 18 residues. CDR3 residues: CASSLVGLAGGPRETQYF. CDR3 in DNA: TGTGCCAGCAGCTTAGTAGGCCTAGCGGGGGGGCCTCGAGAGACCCAGTACTTC.

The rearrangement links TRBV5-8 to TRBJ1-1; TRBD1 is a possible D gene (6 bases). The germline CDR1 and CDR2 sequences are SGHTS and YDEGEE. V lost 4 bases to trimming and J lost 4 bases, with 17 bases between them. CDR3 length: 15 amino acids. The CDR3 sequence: CASSGWQGTTTEAFF. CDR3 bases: TGTGCCAGCAGCGGTTGGCAGGGGACGACCACTGAAGCTTTCTTT. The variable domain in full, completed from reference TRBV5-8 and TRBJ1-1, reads EAGVTQSPTHLIKTRGQQATLRCSPISGHTSVYWYQQALGLGLQFLLWYDEGEERNRGNFPPRFSGRQFPNYSSELNVNALELEDSALYLCASSGWQGTTTEAFFGQGTRLTVV.

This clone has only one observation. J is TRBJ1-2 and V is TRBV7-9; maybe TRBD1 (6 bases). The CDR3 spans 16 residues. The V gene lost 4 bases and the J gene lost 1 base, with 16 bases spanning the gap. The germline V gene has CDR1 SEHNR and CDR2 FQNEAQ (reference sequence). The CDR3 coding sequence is TGTGCCAGCAGCTCCAACGACCGGACAGTTAACTATGGCTACACCTTC. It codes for CASSSNDRTVNYGYTF.

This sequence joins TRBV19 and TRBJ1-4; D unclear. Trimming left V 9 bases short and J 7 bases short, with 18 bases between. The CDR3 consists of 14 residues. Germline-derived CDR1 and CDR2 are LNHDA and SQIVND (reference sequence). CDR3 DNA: TGTGCCAGCGGGGTTGTGGGCGGTCGTGAAAAACTGTTTTTT. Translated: CASGVVGGREKLFF. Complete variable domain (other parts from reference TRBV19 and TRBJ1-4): DGGITQSPKYLFRKEGQNVTLSCEQNLNHDAMYWYRQDPGQGLRLIYYSQIVNDFQKGDIAEGYSVSREKKESFPLTVTSAQKNPTAFYLCASGVVGGREKLFFGSGTQLSVL.

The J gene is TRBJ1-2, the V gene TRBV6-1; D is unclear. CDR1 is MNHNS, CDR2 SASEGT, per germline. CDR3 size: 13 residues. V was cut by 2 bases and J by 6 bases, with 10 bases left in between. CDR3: CASSEYGLDGYTF. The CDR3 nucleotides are TGTGCCAGCAGTGAATATGGGCTGGATGGCTACACCTTC.

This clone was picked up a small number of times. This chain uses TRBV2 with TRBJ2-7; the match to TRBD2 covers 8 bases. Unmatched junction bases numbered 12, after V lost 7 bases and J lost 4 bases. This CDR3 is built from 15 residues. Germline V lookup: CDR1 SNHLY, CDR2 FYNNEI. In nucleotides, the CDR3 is TGTGCCAGCACCGAAGCGGGGGAGGGGAAGTACGAGCAGTACTTC. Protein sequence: CASTEAGEGKYEQYF.

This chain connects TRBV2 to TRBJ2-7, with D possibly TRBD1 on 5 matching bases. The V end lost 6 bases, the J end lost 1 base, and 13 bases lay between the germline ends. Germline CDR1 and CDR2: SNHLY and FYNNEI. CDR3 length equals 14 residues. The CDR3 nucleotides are TGTGCCAGCAGCCCGACAGTTACTTCCTACGAGCAGTACTTC. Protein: CASSPTVTSYEQYF.

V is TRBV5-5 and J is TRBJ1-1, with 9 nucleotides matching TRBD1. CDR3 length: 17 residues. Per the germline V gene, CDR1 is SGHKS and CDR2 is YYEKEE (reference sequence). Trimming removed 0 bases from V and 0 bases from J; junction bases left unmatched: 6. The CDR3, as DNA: TGTGCCAGCAGCTTGGCGAGGGACAGGGCCTTGAACACTGAAGCTTTCTTT. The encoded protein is CASSLARDRALNTEAFF.

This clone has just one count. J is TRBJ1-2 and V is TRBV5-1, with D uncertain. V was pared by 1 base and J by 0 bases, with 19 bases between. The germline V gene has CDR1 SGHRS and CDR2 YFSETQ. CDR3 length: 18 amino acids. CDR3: CASSLLGFYHRANYGYTF. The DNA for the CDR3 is TGCGCCAGCAGCTTGCTTGGCTTTTATCATCGGGCTAACTATGGCTACACCTTC.

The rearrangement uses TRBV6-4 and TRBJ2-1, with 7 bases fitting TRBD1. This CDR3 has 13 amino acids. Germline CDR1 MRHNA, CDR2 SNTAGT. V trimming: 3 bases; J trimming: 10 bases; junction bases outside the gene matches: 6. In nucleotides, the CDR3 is TGTGCCAGCAGTGATTTTTTGGGACAGGAGCAGTTCTTC. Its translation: CASSDFLGQEQFF.

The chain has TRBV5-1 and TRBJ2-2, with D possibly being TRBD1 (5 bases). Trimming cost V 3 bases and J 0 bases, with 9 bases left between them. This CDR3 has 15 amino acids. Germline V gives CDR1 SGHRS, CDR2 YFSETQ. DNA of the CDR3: TGCGCCAGCAGCTCAACAGGCGCGAACACCGGGGAGCTGTTTTTT. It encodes CASSSTGANTGELFF.

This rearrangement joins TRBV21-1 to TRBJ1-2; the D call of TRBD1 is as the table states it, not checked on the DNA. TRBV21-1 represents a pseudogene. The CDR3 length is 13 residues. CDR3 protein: CASSPRSNYGYTF. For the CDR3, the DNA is TGTGCCAGCAGCCCCAGATCGAACTATGGCTACACCTTC.

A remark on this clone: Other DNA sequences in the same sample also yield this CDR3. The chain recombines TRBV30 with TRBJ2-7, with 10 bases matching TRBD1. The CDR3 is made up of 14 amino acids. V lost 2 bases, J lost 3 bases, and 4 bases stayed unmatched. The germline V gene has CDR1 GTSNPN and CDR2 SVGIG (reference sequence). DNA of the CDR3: TGTGCCTGGAGTTCGGGGACAGGGGTCTACGAGCAGTACTTC. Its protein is CAWSSGTGVYEQYF.

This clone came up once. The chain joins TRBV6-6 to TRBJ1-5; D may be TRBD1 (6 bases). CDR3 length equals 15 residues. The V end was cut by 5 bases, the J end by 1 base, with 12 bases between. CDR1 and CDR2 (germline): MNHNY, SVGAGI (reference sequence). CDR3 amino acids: CASSNLQGSNQPQHF. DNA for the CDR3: TGTGCCAGCAGTAACTTACAGGGAAGCAATCAGCCCCAGCATTTT.

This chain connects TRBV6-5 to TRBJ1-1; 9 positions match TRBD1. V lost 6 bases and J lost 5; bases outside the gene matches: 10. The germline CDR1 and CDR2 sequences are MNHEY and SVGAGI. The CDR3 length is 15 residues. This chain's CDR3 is CASRDRTGEKTEAFF. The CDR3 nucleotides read TGTGCCAGCAGAGACAGGACAGGGGAGAAGACTGAAGCTTTCTTT.

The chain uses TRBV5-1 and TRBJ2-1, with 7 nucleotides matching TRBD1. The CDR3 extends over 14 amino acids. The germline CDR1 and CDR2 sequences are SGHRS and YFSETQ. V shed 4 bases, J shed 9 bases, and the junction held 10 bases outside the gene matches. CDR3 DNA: TGCGCCAGCAGCGGGGCTCGACAGGGCGGTGAGCAGTTCTTC. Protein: CASSGARQGGEQFF. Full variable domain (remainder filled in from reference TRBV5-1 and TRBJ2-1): KAGVTQTPRYLIKTRGQQVTLSCSPISGHRSVSWYQQTPGQGLQFLFEYFSETQRNKGNFPGRFSGRQFSNSRSEMNVSTLELGDSALYLCASSGARQGGEQFFGPGTRLTVL.

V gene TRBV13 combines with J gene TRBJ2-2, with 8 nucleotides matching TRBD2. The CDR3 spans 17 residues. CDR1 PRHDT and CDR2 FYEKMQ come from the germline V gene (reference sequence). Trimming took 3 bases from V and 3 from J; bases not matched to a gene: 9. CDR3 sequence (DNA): TGTGCCAGCAGCTTGAGTACGGGACTAGGCCACACCGGGGAGCTGTTTTTT. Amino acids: CASSLSTGLGHTGELFF.

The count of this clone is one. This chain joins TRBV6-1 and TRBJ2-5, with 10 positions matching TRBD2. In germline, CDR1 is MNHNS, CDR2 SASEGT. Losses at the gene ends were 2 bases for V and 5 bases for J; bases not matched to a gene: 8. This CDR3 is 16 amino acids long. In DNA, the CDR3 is TGTGCCAGCAGTGAAACTGTTAGCGGGGGGCGCGAGACCCAGTACTTC. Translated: CASSETVSGGRETQYF.

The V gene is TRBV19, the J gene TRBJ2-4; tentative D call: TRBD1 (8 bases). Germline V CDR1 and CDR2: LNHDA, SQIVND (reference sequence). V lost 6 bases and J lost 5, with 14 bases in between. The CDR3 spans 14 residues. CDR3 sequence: CASSETGGENIQYF. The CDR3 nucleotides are TGTGCCAGTAGCGAAACAGGGGGGGAAAACATTCAGTACTTC.